The clone carrying this T cell receptor (beta chain) was observed a handful of times. Its antigen is as yet unknown. The data are from a study of T cells in Graves' hyperthyroidism and ophthalmopathy. Study outcomes and limitations: Most thyroid clonotypes expanded above 0.001 appeared in blood too.

Orbital computed tomography and thyroid ultrasound, together with serum TRAb and thyroxine and clinical symptoms, were used for diagnoses. Out of 8.5 to 10 ml of fresh peripheral blood came the PBMCs. Amplified regions were TCR beta CDR3 sequences from RNA transcripts. Researchers ran a first-round RT-PCR on the TCR CDR3 using the HTBI primer set. MiXCR, applied by TCRdb to the multiplex PCR reads, yields one record per CDR3 protein. The sample lists over 250,000 distinct CDR3 sequences, roughly 20% occurring once. Germline CDR1 and CDR2: SGHRS and YFSETQ. Trimming took off 4 bases at V and 8 bases at J, with 15 bases between the two ends. CDR3 size: 13 residues.

This chain links TRBV5-1 with TRBJ1-2; D might be TRBD1 (5 bases). The sequence was collected from a man aged 25-40 years with Graves' ophthalmopathy. Material for sequencing was blood. The CDR3 DNA reads TGCGCCAGCAGCGGGGACGGGACCGTGGGCTACACCTTC. Its translation is CASSGDGTVGYTF.